A selection of T cell receptor beta chains follows, all from one sample in a study of CD8 T cells in ankylosing spondylitis. TCRdb passed the 5' RACE reads through MiXCR, listing each CDR3 protein once. The repertoire holds some 87,000 distinct CDR3 sequences, with about 8.1% as singletons. Sample: blood, either unsorted or a sorted T cell fraction (not recorded which). All receptors come from a male donor with ankylosing spondylitis or in good health (not recorded which). CDR3s include the opening cysteine and the closing phenylalanine or tryptophan. A D gene is named only where the DNA matches it firmly. The size of a clone is reported for some rows only, either as once, few or many, or as a class for expanded clones.

D: NA; size: many; J: TRBJ1-1; V: TRBV5-6; CDR3: CASSFQAMNTEAFF; DNA: TGTGCCAGCAGCTTCCAGGCGATGAACACTGAAGCTTTCTTT
D: NA; size: medium-sized; J: TRBJ1-2; V: TRBV7-6; CDR3: CAIQGMDYGYTF; DNA: TGTGCCATTCAGGGCATGGACTATGGCTACACCTTC
D: NA; size: many; J: TRBJ1-4; V: TRBV19; CDR3: CASTRTGAPNEKLFF; DNA: TGTGCCAGTACCCGAACGGGGGCCCCCAATGAAAAACTGTTTTTT
D: TRBD2; size: many; J: TRBJ2-5; V: TRBV12-3/TRBV12-4; CDR3: CASSPARLTSGGGETQYF; DNA: TGTGCCAGCAGTCCCGCAAGACTGACTAGCGGGGGGGGAGAGACCCAGTACTTC
D: NA; size: many; J: TRBJ1-2; V: TRBV9; CDR3: CASSVGGRANYGYTF; DNA: TGTGCCAGCAGCGTAGGAGGCAGGGCTAACTATGGCTACACCTTC
D: TRBD2; size: many; J: TRBJ2-5; V: TRBV4-1; CDR3: CASSQVQRGGQETQYF; DNA: TGCGCCAGCAGCCAAGTCCAGCGGGGGGGTCAAGAGACCCAGTACTTC
D: TRBD1; size: many; J: TRBJ1-1; V: TRBV7-9; CDR3: CASSSWTGKNTEAFF; DNA: TGTGCCAGCAGCTCGTGGACAGGGAAGAACACTGAAGCTTTCTTT
D: NA; size: many; J: TRBJ2-7; V: TRBV5-1; CDR3: CASSWKEGATYEQYF; DNA: TGCGCCAGCAGCTGGAAGGAGGGGGCCACTTACGAGCAGTACTTC
D: NA; size: NA; J: TRBJ2-3; V: TRBV7-2; CDR3: CASSFPGGAGGDTQYF; DNA: TGTGCCAGCAGCTTTCCAGGGGGCGCGGGGGGAGATACGCAGTATTTT
D: NA; size: many; J: TRBJ2-3; V: TRBV20-1; CDR3: CSARVPASEFVGTDTQYF; DNA: TGCAGTGCTAGAGTCCCGGCTAGCGAGTTTGTCGGGACAGATACGCAGTATTTT
D: TRBD2; size: many; J: TRBJ2-3; V: TRBV5-1; CDR3: CASSKAPILAGVTDTQYF; DNA: TGCGCCAGCAGCAAAGCTCCAATTCTAGCGGGGGTAACAGATACGCAGTATTTT
D: NA; size: many; J: TRBJ2-7; V: TRBV9; CDR3: CASSGGGRVREQYF; DNA: TGTGCCAGCAGCGGGGGGGGCCGGGTCCGCGAGCAGTACTTC
D: TRBD1; size: many; J: TRBJ1-1; V: TRBV28; CDR3: CASSVPGQGEAFF; DNA: TGTGCCAGCAGTGTCCCGGGACAGGGGGAGGCTTTCTTT
D: TRBD2; size: many; J: TRBJ2-3; V: TRBV7-3; CDR3: CASSLTRGGGRDTQYF; DNA: TGTGCCAGCAGCTTAACGCGCGGGGGGGGCAGAGATACGCAGTATTTT
D: NA; size: many; J: TRBJ2-3; V: TRBV5-1; CDR3: CASSLAGRDTQYF; DNA: TGCGCCAGCAGCTTGGCCGGTAGAGATACGCAGTATTTT
D: TRBD2; size: many; J: TRBJ2-1; V: TRBV3-1; CDR3: CASSQPRTGGYNEQFF; DNA: TGTGCCAGCAGCCAACCTCGGACCGGGGGGTATAATGAGCAGTTCTTC
D: NA; size: many; J: TRBJ2-7; V: TRBV5-1; CDR3: CASSPGDSYEQYF; DNA: TGCGCCAGCAGCCCCGGGGATTCCTACGAGCAGTACTTC
D: TRBD1; size: many; J: TRBJ1-2; V: TRBV5-6; CDR3: CASSLQGAVYGYTF; DNA: TGTGCCAGCAGCTTACAGGGGGCAGTCTATGGCTACACCTTC
D: NA; size: many; J: TRBJ2-1; V: TRBV6-6; CDR3: CASSYRQQEQFF; DNA: TGTGCCAGCAGTTACCGGCAGCAAGAGCAGTTCTTC
D: NA; size: few; J: TRBJ1-1; V: TRBV12-3/TRBV12-4; CDR3: CASSPNRHTEAFF; DNA: TGTGCCAGCAGCCCGAACAGGCACACTGAAGCTTTCTTT
D: TRBD1; size: many; J: TRBJ2-3; V: TRBV12-3/TRBV12-4; CDR3: CASSYQGQGVGTDTQYF; DNA: TGTGCCAGCAGTTACCAGGGACAGGGGGTGGGCACAGATACGCAGTATTTT
D: TRBD2; size: many; J: TRBJ2-1; V: TRBV5-4; CDR3: CASSFEGERGGFYNEQFF; DNA: TGTGCCAGCAGCTTCGAGGGTGAGCGGGGGGGATTCTACAATGAGCAGTTCTTC
D: NA; size: few; J: TRBJ2-5; V: TRBV3-1; CDR3: CASSRRTNQETQYF; DNA: TGTGCCAGCAGCCGCAGGACTAACCAAGAGACCCAGTACTTC
D: NA; size: many; J: TRBJ1-5; V: TRBV7-8; CDR3: CASSLNGQGRNQPQHF; DNA: TGTGCCAGCAGCTTAAATGGGCAGGGGCGTAATCAGCCCCAGCATTTT
D: TRBD1; size: many; J: TRBJ2-7; V: TRBV20-1; CDR3: CSAFEQGLSYEQYF; DNA: TGCAGTGCTTTTGAACAGGGGTTATCCTACGAGCAGTACTTC
D: TRBD1; size: many; J: TRBJ2-5; V: TRBV15; CDR3: CATSRELTGQNLETQYF; DNA: TGTGCCACCAGCAGAGAACTCACGGGACAGAACTTGGAGACCCAGTACTTC
D: TRBD1; size: many; J: TRBJ1-1; V: TRBV5-4; CDR3: CASSYATGDDTEAFF; DNA: TGTGCCAGCAGCTATGCTACAGGGGACGACACTGAAGCTTTCTTT
D: TRBD2; size: NA; J: TRBJ2-1; V: TRBV28; CDR3: CASRGGPYNEQFF; DNA: TGTGCCAGCCGGGGGGGCCCCTACAATGAGCAGTTCTTC
D: TRBD2; size: NA; J: TRBJ2-1; V: TRBV5-1; CDR3: CASSWAPAGLADLSYNEQFF; DNA: TGCGCCAGCAGCTGGGCACCGGCCGGACTAGCGGACCTCTCCTACAATGAGCAGTTCTTC
D: TRBD1; size: many; J: TRBJ2-1; V: TRBV20-1; CDR3: CSARDSTYNEQFF; DNA: TGCAGTGCCAGGGACAGCACCTACAATGAGCAGTTCTTC
D: TRBD1; size: many; J: TRBJ2-3; V: TRBV12-3/TRBV12-4; CDR3: CASSLAGTGTDTQYF; DNA: TGTGCCAGCAGTTTAGCAGGGACAGGAACAGATACGCAGTATTTT
D: NA; size: many; J: TRBJ2-2; V: TRBV7-3; CDR3: CASSLSTGTGELFF; DNA: TGTGCCAGCAGCTTATCCACAGGCACCGGGGAGCTGTTTTTT
D: TRBD2; size: NA; J: TRBJ2-7; V: TRBV2; CDR3: CASRAGTSGGADEQYF; DNA: TGTGCCAGCAGAGCCGGGACTAGCGGGGGGGCCGACGAGCAGTACTTC
D: NA; size: NA; J: TRBJ1-5; V: TRBV28; CDR3: CASSWRWQRNQPQHF; DNA: TGTGCCAGCAGTTGGAGGTGGCAACGGAATCAGCCCCAGCATTTT
D: TRBD2; size: many; J: TRBJ2-1; V: TRBV12-3/TRBV12-4; CDR3: CASSRLAGNNEQFF; DNA: TGTGCCAGCAGTCGGCTAGCGGGGAACAATGAGCAGTTCTTC
D: TRBD2; size: NA; J: TRBJ2-3; V: TRBV12-3/TRBV12-4; CDR3: CASSPSGGRTDTQYF; DNA: TGTGCCAGCAGCCCTAGCGGGGGGAGGACAGATACGCAGTATTTT
D: NA; size: NA; J: TRBJ2-6; V: TRBV7-9; CDR3: CASSSTGGLSGANVLTF; DNA: TGTGCCAGCAGCTCGACTGGGGGGTTGTCCGGGGCCAACGTCCTGACTTTC
D: NA; size: many; J: TRBJ2-7; V: TRBV5-1; CDR3: CASKVGYSYEQYF; DNA: TGCGCCAGCAAGGTCGGGTACTCCTACGAGCAGTACTTC
D: NA; size: many; J: TRBJ2-5; V: TRBV5-1; CDR3: CASSKWTTQETQYF; DNA: TGCGCCAGCAGCAAATGGACTACCCAAGAGACCCAGTACTTC
D: TRBD2; size: NA; J: TRBJ2-3; V: TRBV9; CDR3: CASSAFPGTSGGADTQYF; DNA: TGTGCCAGCAGCGCCTTTCCGGGGACTAGCGGGGGGGCGGATACGCAGTATTTT
D: TRBD2; size: many; J: TRBJ2-5; V: TRBV5-1; CDR3: CASSQGLAATQYF; DNA: TGCGCCAGCAGCCAGGGACTAGCTGCGACCCAGTACTTC
D: NA; size: many; J: TRBJ1-5; V: TRBV12-3/TRBV12-4; CDR3: CASSGFDSNQPQHF; DNA: TGTGCCAGCAGTGGATTCGATAGCAATCAGCCCCAGCATTTT
D: NA; size: many; J: TRBJ2-6; V: TRBV6-5; CDR3: CASSYRDSGANVLTF; DNA: TGTGCCAGCAGTTACCGCGACTCTGGGGCCAACGTCCTGACTTTC
D: TRBD2; size: many; J: TRBJ2-1; V: TRBV15; CDR3: CATSRDWAGGGYNEQFF; DNA: TGTGCCACCAGCAGAGATTGGGCGGGGGGCGGGTACAATGAGCAGTTCTTC